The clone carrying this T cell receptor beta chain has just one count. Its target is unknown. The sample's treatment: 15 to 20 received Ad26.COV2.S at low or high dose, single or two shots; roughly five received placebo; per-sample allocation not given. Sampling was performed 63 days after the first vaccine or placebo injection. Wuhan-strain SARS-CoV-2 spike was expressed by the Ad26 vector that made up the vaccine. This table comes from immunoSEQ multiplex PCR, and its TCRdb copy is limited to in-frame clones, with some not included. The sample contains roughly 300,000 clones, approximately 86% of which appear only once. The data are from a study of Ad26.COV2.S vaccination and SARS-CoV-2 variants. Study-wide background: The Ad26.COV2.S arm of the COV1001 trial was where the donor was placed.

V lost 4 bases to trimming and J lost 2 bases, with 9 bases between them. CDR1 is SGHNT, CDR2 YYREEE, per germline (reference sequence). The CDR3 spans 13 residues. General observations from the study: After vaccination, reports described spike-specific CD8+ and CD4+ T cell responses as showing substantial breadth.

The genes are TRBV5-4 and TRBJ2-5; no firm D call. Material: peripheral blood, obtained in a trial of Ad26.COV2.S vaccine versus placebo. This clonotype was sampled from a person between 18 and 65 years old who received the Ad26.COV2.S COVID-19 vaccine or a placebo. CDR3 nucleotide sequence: TGTGCCAGCAGCGAAATAGGGCAAGAGACCCAGTACTTC. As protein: CASSEIGQETQYF.